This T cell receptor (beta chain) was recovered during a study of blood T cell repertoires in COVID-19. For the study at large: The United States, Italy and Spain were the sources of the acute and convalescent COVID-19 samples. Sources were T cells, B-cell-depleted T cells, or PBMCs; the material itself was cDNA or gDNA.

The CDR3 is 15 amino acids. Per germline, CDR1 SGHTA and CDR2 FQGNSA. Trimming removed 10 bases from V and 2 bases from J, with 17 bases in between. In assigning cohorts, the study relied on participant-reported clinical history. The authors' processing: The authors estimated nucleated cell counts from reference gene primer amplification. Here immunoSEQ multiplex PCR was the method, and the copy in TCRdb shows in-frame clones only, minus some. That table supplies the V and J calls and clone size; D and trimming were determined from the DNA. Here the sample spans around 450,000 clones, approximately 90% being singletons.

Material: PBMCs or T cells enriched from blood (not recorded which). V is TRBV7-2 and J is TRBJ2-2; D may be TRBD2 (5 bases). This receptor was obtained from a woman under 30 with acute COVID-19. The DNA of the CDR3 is TGTGCCACCCAGCCCCCGCGGGCTAACACCGGGGAGCTGTTTTTT. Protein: CATQPPRANTGELFF.